This T cell receptor beta chain appears in the sequencing data of a study of cytomegalovirus exposure and HLA in healthy donors. This clone has a single count. The target antigen is unknown. Findings of the study overall: Rarity characterized most TCR sequences, yet some public TCRs appeared in many donors.

TCRdb keeps only in-frame clones here, not all; method: immunoSEQ multiplex PCR. Seen here are under 100,000 clones, 85% to 95% observed once, and the top ten hold around 0.69%. The CDR3 sequence is 14 residues long. The germline V gene encodes CDR1 MGHDK and CDR2 SYGVNS. V shed 6 bases and J shed 7 bases, with 17 bases lying between them. Specimen: PBMCs. This clonotype was obtained from a young woman in good health and CMV-seronegative. The chain joins TRBV25-1 to TRBJ2-3, with a weak D call TRBD2 (6 bases). This chain's CDR3 is CASRGDGGLNTQYF. The CDR3 DNA reads as TGTGCCAGCAGGGGGGACGGAGGGTTAAATACGCAGTATTTT.